This T cell receptor beta chain derives from a study of blood T cell repertoires in COVID-19. The assay was immunoSEQ multiplex PCR, and TCRdb's table has in-frame clones only and misses some. This table has 130,000 to 150,000 clones, about nine tenths appearing once. The CDR3 is 15 amino acids. With V trimmed by 2 bases and J by 2 bases, 5 bases remained unmatched. The germline V gene has CDR1 MNHNY and CDR2 SVGAGI (reference sequence). The sequencing sample was made of peripheral blood. The V and J genes are TRBV6-6 and TRBJ2-7, with 8 nucleotides matching TRBD2. The receptor comes from a human donor in a cohort sampled during active COVID-19. The CDR3 DNA reads TGTGCCAGCAGTTACGGGGCGGGAGGAACCTACGAGCAGTACTTC. It translates to CASSYGAGGTYEQYF.